A selection of T cell receptor beta chains follows, all from one sample in a study of T-cell memory formation after mild COVID-19. One entry per CDR3 protein results from TCRdb running MiXCR on the 5' RACE reads. The data contain 400,000 to 550,000 distinct CDR3 sequences, 25% of them seen just once; the ten biggest clones take up about an eighth. Specimen: PBMCs or a T cell subset sorted from them (not recorded which). The receptor set was obtained from an adult woman who had mild COVID-19 (a few samples of this study predate the infection). Cell type and time point are not known. The CDR3 runs from the conserved cysteine through the conserved F or W. A D gene is named only where the DNA matches it firmly. Only part of the rows carry a size: once, few, many, or a class if the clone is expanded.

>TRBD1|TRBV14|TRBJ1-2|-
CASSVATGSWYGYTF
TGTGCCAGCAGCGTGGCGACAGGGTCGTGGTATGGCTACACCTTC
>TRBD2|TRBV7-9|TRBJ2-5|-
CASSLGGGYYDQETQYF
TGTGCCAGCAGCTTAGGCGGGGGGTACTACGACCAAGAGACCCAGTACTTC
>-|TRBV12-5|TRBJ2-2|few
CASGQGKWDTGELFF
TGTGCTAGTGGTCAAGGGAAATGGGACACCGGGGAGCTGTTTTTT
>-|TRBV29-1|TRBJ1-2|-
CSVEDAVGFAYGYTF
TGCAGCGTTGAAGATGCTGTAGGGTTTGCCTATGGCTACACCTTC
>TRBD1|TRBV5-1|TRBJ2-7|many
CASSLGDRSYEQYF
TGTGCCAGCAGTCTGGGGGACAGGTCCTACGAGCAGTACTTC
>TRBD1|TRBV19|TRBJ2-3|-
CASSFTGQGFTDTQYF
TGTGCCAGTAGCTTTACGGGACAGGGATTCACAGATACGCAGTATTTT
>TRBD1|TRBV5-1|TRBJ1-2|many
CASSFTGESANYGYTF
TGCGCCAGCAGCTTTACAGGGGAAAGTGCTAACTATGGCTACACCTTC
>-|TRBV4-1|TRBJ1-4|-
CASSPQAAPGAEEKLFF
TGCGCCAGCAGCCCACAAGCCGCACCGGGGGCGGAGGAAAAACTGTTTTTT
>TRBD2|TRBV7-7|TRBJ2-5|-
CASSLGPAGGQETQYF
TGTGCCAGCAGCTTAGGTCCAGCGGGGGGGCAAGAGACCCAGTACTTC
>-|TRBV7-9|TRBJ2-1|few
CASSPGELNEQFF
TGTGCCAGCAGCCCTGGGGAACTCAATGAGCAGTTCTTC
>TRBD2|TRBV3-1|TRBJ2-1|-
CASSRTGTSYNEQFF
TGTGCCAGCAGCCGGACCGGGACTAGCTACAATGAGCAGTTCTTC
>TRBD2|TRBV7-8|TRBJ2-7|few
CASSLGGAGGAYEQYF
TGTGCCAGCAGCTTAGGTGGAGCGGGAGGGGCCTACGAGCAGTACTTC
>TRBD2|TRBV29-1|TRBJ2-3|few
CSGTGTRDGADTQYF
TGCAGCGGAACCGGGACTAGAGACGGCGCAGATACGCAGTATTTT
>TRBD1|TRBV24-1|TRBJ2-3|few
CAASGGPSTDTQYF
TGTGCCGCCTCAGGGGGCCCTAGCACAGATACGCAGTATTTT
>TRBD2|TRBV5-4|TRBJ2-1|few
CASSFGAGGDNEQFF
TGTGCCAGCAGCTTCGGAGCGGGAGGCGACAATGAGCAGTTCTTC
>TRBD2|TRBV11-3|TRBJ2-3|-
CASSSPGGISDTQYF
TGTGCCAGCAGCTCCCCGGGGGGTATCTCAGATACGCAGTATTTT